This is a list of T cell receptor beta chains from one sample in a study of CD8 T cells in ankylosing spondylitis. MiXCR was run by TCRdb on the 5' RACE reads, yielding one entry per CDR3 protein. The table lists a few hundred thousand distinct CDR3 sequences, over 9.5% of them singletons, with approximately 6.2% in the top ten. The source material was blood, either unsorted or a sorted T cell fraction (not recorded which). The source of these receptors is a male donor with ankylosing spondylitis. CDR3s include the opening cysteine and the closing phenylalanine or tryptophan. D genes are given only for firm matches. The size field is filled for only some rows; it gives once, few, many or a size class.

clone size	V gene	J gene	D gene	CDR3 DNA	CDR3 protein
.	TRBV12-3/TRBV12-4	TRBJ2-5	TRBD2	TGTGCCAGCAGTCCCCGGGCTAGCGGAATTACGGAGACCCAGTACTTC	CASSPRASGITETQYF
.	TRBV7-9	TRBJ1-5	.	TGTGCCAGCAGCTCAGACAGATTATATAGCAATCAGCCCCAGCATTTT	CASSSDRLYSNQPQHF
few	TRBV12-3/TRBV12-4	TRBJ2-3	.	TGTGCCAGCAGTTTATGGGTAGGCGGAGATACGCAGTATTTT	CASSLWVGGDTQYF
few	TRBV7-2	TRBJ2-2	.	TGTGCCAGCAGCTTAGGGCTCCCGGGGGAGCTGTTTTTT	CASSLGLPGELFF
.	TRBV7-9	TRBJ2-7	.	TGTGCCAGCAGCTTCCCCCTGGACGAGCAGTACTTC	CASSFPLDEQYF
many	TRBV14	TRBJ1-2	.	TGTGCCAGCAGCCGGACGGGGGAAATCTATGGCTACACCTTC	CASSRTGEIYGYTF
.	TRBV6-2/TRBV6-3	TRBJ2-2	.	TGTGCCAGCAGTTACCCGCTCCGACAGAGGAACACCGGGGAGCTGTTTTTT	CASSYPLRQRNTGELFF
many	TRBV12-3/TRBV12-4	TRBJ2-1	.	TGTGCCAGCAGTTTACTAAGCTCCGGGGATGAGCAGTTCTTC	CASSLLSSGDEQFF
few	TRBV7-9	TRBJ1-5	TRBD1	TGTGCCAGCAGCACCGACAGGGTTCAGCCCCAGCATTTT	CASSTDRVQPQHF
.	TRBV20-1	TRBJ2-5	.	TGCAGTGCTAGAGTACGGGAAGCGACCCAGTACTTC	CSARVREATQYF
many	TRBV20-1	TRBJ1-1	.	TGCAGTGCTAGAGAGATCGGTCGGAACACTGAAGCTTTCTTT	CSAREIGRNTEAFF
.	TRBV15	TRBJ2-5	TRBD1	TGTGCCACCAGCTTCCAAACAGGGGGCGACGGGACCCAGTACTTC	CATSFQTGGDGTQYF
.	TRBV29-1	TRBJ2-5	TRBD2	TGCAGCGTCCGAGGGTCTAGCGGGATTGAGACCCAGTACTTC	CSVRGSSGIETQYF
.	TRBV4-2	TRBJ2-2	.	TGTGCCAGCAGCCCCGGGGGGAACACCGGGGAGCTGTTTTTT	CASSPGGNTGELFF
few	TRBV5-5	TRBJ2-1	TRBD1	TGTGCCAGCAGCGGACAGGGACTCTACAATGAGCAGTTCTTC	CASSGQGLYNEQFF
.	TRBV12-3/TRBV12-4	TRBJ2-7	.	TGTGCCAGCAGTTTGGAGGGGGAGTACGAGCAGTACTTC	CASSLEGEYEQYF
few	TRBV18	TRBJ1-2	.	TGTGCCAGCTCACCTGGACCAACCCCCAAATATGGCTACACCTTC	CASSPGPTPKYGYTF
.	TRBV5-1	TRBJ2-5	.	TGCGCCAGCAGCTTCGGTCCAGGGTCGGAGACCCAGTACTTC	CASSFGPGSETQYF
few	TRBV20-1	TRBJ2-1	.	TGCAGTGCTAGAGCAGGACTGGAAAACGACAATGAGCAGTTCTTC	CSARAGLENDNEQFF
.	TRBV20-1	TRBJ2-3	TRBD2	TGCAGTGCTAGAGATCCGGTCGGAGCGGGAGGCAGCACAGATACGCAGTATTTT	CSARDPVGAGGSTDTQYF
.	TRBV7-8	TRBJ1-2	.	TGTGCCAGCAGCCCCAGTCGGCAGCCCCAGGGCTATGGCTACACCTTC	CASSPSRQPQGYGYTF
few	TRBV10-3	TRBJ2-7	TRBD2	TGTGCCATCAGTGCTGTAGCGGGACAACTCTACGAGCAGTACTTC	CAISAVAGQLYEQYF
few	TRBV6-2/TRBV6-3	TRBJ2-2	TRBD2	TGTGCCAGCAGCCCCACTAGCGTGAACACCGGGGAGCTGTTTTTT	CASSPTSVNTGELFF
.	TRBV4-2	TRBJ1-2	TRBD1	TGTGCCAGCAGCCAGGCGGACAGGGGGCGCGGCTACACCTTC	CASSQADRGRGYTF
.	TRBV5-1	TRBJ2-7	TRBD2	TGCGCCAGCGGCCAGGGGTGGACTAGCGGGAGTTACGAGCAGTACTTC	CASGQGWTSGSYEQYF
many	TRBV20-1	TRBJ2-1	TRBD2	TGCAGTGCTAGAGACCCGGGACTAGCGGCCTCCACTGAGCAGTTCTTC	CSARDPGLAASTEQFF
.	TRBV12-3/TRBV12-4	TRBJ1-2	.	TGTGCCAGCAGCCCGACGGGGGGCCCCCGAAGTGGCTACACCTTC	CASSPTGGPRSGYTF
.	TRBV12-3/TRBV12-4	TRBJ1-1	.	TGTGCCAGCAGTCCAAACATGCTGACGATTACCATCCCTGAAGCTTTCTTT	CASSPNMLTITIPEAFF